This TCR beta chain was observed in a study of blood T cell repertoires in COVID-19. Study as a whole: The United States, Italy and Spain provided the acute and convalescent COVID-19 samples. PBMCs, B-cell-depleted T cells, or T cells were the source of the cDNA or gDNA that made up the material.

CDR3 length equals 15 residues. Trimming took 4 bases from V and 5 from J; bases not matched to a gene: 12. The germline gives CDR1 SQVTM, CDR2 ANQGSEA. As handled by the study authors: For nucleated cells, counts were estimated from reference gene primer amplification. TCRdb keeps only in-frame clones here, not all; method: immunoSEQ multiplex PCR. The V and J calls and clone size were taken over from that table, and D and trimming were inferred from the DNA. This table holds approximately 110,000 clones, around four fifths found once. This chain joins TRBV29-1 and TRBJ2-7; 9 bases agree with TRBD2. This clonotype was sampled from a woman aged 65 to 85 with acute or convalescent COVID-19. Sequencing used peripheral blood. The CDR3: CSVVLGASGVDEQYF. The CDR3 DNA sequence: TGCAGCGTTGTTTTAGGGGCTAGCGGGGTCGACGAGCAGTACTTC.